The clone carrying this T cell receptor (beta chain) was seen a handful of times. The sample comes from a study of T cell clonotyping in hematopoietic cell transplantation. Profiled with immunoSEQ multiplex PCR; TCRdb holds only in-frame clones, not every one. The sample yields approximately 9,600 clones, roughly 71% seen once. The CDR3 length is 15 residues. Per germline, CDR1 LNHDA and CDR2 SQIVND (reference sequence). Trimming removed 3 bases at V and 0 bases at J, with 8 bases between. Sample: PBMCs, taken 30 days after allogeneic stem cell transplant. The gene calls are TRBV19 and TRBJ1-4; maybe TRBD1 (5 bases). The sequence derives from a female patient in her forties or fifties who had an allogeneic stem cell transplant from a related donor, so T cells may come from the graft donor. Some clones in this sample may be carry-over from other donors' samples. CDR3 sequence: CASSMGGATNEKLFF. The CDR3 DNA is TGTGCCAGTAGTATGGGAGGGGCAACTAATGAAAAACTGTTTTTT.